This T cell receptor beta chain is drawn from a study of shared clonotypes between healthy human individuals. Assay used: immunoSEQ multiplex PCR; TCRdb lists only in-frame clones, some missing. The data hold roughly 1,100,000 clones, with about 70% observed a single time. The CDR3 length is 13 residues. V gave up 0 bases and J gave up 2 bases, with 4 bases separating them. From germline, CDR1 is ENHRY and CDR2 SYGVKD. Specimen: memory CD4+ T cells sorted from blood. Subset defined: CD45RA-negative fraction. The V gene is TRBV10-3, the J gene TRBJ1-1; no reliable D call. The receptor comes from a man aged 18 to 30 in good health. The CDR3 spells CAISESYNTEAFF. The CDR3 nucleotides read TGTGCCATCAGTGAGTCATACAACACTGAAGCTTTCTTT.